The 12 T cell receptor beta chains listed next were all sequenced from one sample in a study of blood T cell repertoires in COVID-19. TCRdb's copy holds only in-frame clones and misses some; the assay was immunoSEQ multiplex PCR. There are over 200,000 clones in the sample; about 85% occur only once, and approximately 12% lies in the top ten. What was sequenced was peripheral blood. The receptors come from a woman younger than 35 who had recovered from COVID-19.

The chain uses TRBV7-2 and TRBJ1-3; no definite D call. Looked up from germline, CDR1 is SGHTA and CDR2 is FQGNSA. The CDR3 consists of 14 residues. The V gene lost 8 bases and the J gene lost 1 base, with 12 bases spanning the gap. The chain's CDR3 is CASLWSSSGNTIYF. The CDR3 DNA reads as TGTGCCAGCCTCTGGAGTTCATCTGGAAACACCATATATTTT.

The chain carries TRBV29-1 and TRBJ2-1, with 10 bases lining up with TRBD2. Germline V gene sequence: CDR1 SQVTM, CDR2 ANQGSEA. V was clipped by 4 bases and J by 8 bases; unmatched bases: 8. The CDR3 extends over 14 amino acids. Here the CDR3 reads CSVAATSGIYEQFF. Written as DNA, the CDR3 is TGCAGCGTTGCCGCAACTAGCGGGATCTATGAGCAGTTCTTC.

CDR3 loop: CASSSGLASEQYF. CDR3 DNA: TGTGCCAGCTCATCGGGACTAGCGAGCGAGCAGTACTTC. The V gene is TRBV18, the J gene TRBJ2-7; 10 nucleotides align to TRBD2. This CDR3 spans 13 amino acids. Germline lookup yields CDR1 KGHSH and CDR2 LQKENI. V lost 5 bases to trimming and J lost 6 bases; unmatched junction nucleotides: 4.

The chain links TRBV10-1 to TRBJ1-1; D gene ambiguous. Per the germline V gene, CDR1 is WNHNN and CDR2 is SYGVQD (reference sequence). The CDR3 is 12 residues long. Trimming took off 9 bases at V and 1 base at J, with 9 bases between the two ends. The CDR3 nucleotides read TGCGCCAGGATGAGACAGAACACTGAAGCTTTCTTT. Translating it yields CARMRQNTEAFF.

The chain uses TRBV7-9 and TRBJ2-1; 9 bases agree with TRBD2. The CDR3 covers 13 residues. Germline trimming cut 1 base from V and 15 bases from J; bases unmatched to any gene: 7. Germline assignment: CDR1 SEHNR and CDR2 FQNEAQ (reference sequence). The CDR3, as DNA: TGTGCCAGCAGCTTAGTGCTAGCGGGAACTAGGTTCTTC. Translation gives CASSLVLAGTRFF.

J is TRBJ2-1 and V is TRBV4-1, with 12 positions matching TRBD2. CDR1 is MGHRA, CDR2 YSYEKL, per germline. Unmatched junction bases numbered 4, after V lost 2 bases and J lost 2 bases. This CDR3 has 17 residues. CDR3 protein: CASSQTRTSGTYNEQFF. The CDR3 region has the DNA TGCGCCAGCAGCCAAACCCGGACTAGCGGGACCTACAATGAGCAGTTCTTC.

The chain recombines TRBV9 with TRBJ1-1; tentative D call: TRBD1 (5 bases). Per germline, CDR1 SGDLS and CDR2 YYNGEE. This CDR3 contains 15 residues. The V end lost 6 bases, the J end lost 0 bases, and 15 bases lay between the germline ends. The CDR3 here is CASTSPDRLNTEAFF. The CDR3 DNA follows: TGTGCCAGCACCTCCCCTGACAGATTGAACACTGAAGCTTTCTTT.

The chain couples TRBV5-1 to TRBJ2-7; tentatively, D is TRBD2 (6 bases). Trimming took 3 bases from V and 5 from J, leaving 15 bases between them. This CDR3 contains 14 residues. Germline CDR1 is SGHRS and CDR2 is YFSETQ. DNA for the CDR3: TGCGCCAGCAGCTACGGAGGGGAAGGAGACGAGCAGTACTTC. Its protein is CASSYGGEGDEQYF.

The sample holds one count of this clone. The rearrangement links TRBV7-2 to TRBJ1-5; D gene ambiguous. Deletions cut 3 bases from V and 7 bases from J, with 10 bases between. The CDR3 has 13 amino acids. Germline V gene data show CDR1 as SGHTA and CDR2 as FQGNSA. Here the CDR3 reads CASSFSWEQPQHF. The CDR3 bases are TGTGCCAGCAGCTTTTCCTGGGAGCAGCCCCAGCATTTT.

J is TRBJ1-1 and V is TRBV9; the match to TRBD1 covers 8 bases. V shed 3 bases, J shed 7 bases, and the junction held 8 bases outside the gene matches. Per germline, CDR1 SGDLS and CDR2 YYNGEE. CDR3 size: 14 residues. Here the CDR3 reads CASSEIGQGSEAFF. CDR3 DNA: TGTGCCAGCAGCGAAATTGGACAGGGCAGTGAAGCTTTCTTT. Filled out from reference TRBV9 and TRBJ1-1, the complete variable domain reads DSGVTQTPKHLITATGQRVTLRCSPRSGDLSVYWYQQSLDQGLQFLIQYYNGEERAKGNILERFSAQQFPDLHSELNLSSLELGDSALYFCASSEIGQGSEAFFGQGTRLTVV.

This chain connects TRBV7-9 to TRBJ2-7; 11 bases map to TRBD2. Per the germline V gene, CDR1 is SEHNR and CDR2 is FQNEAQ (reference sequence). V dropped 4 bases and J dropped 6; count of bases not matched to a gene: 8. The CDR3 has 15 amino acids. CDR3 amino acids: CASSSGLAASVEQYF. CDR3 sequence (DNA): TGTGCCAGCAGCTCGGGACTAGCGGCTTCGGTCGAGCAGTACTTC.

The V gene is TRBV29-1, the J gene TRBJ1-1; D remains ambiguous. The CDR3 is 14 residues long. Germline CDR1 SQVTM, CDR2 ANQGSEA. V was cut by 1 base and J by 5 bases, with 14 bases left in between. The CDR3 loop is CSVEVKGRRTEAFF. In nucleotides, the CDR3 is TGCAGCGTTGAAGTTAAAGGGAGGAGAACTGAAGCTTTCTTT.